This T cell receptor beta chain is drawn from a study of T cell responses to AZD1222 COVID-19 vaccine. Notes on the study in general: Two doses of AZD1222 preceded a rise in Spike-specific TCR breadth and depth. Females outnumbered males among donors, who were mostly white British; clonal diversity was possibly underestimated.

Method: immunoSEQ multiplex PCR; TCRdb's copy keeps in-frame clones and lacks some. Of 150,000 to 200,000 clones in the sample, more than 85% were seen once. Points on this clone: What it binds is not known.

Germline loops: CDR1 SGDLS, CDR2 YYNGEE. The CDR3 extends over 13 amino acids. V was cut by 0 bases and J by 5 bases, with 7 bases left in between. The receptor comes from an adult in good health. Sequences were derived from peripheral blood, sampled on day 0 of AZD1222 vaccination. This chain joins TRBV9 and TRBJ2-3; D is undetermined. CDR3 protein: CASSVDVGDTQYF. In DNA form, the CDR3 reads TGTGCCAGCAGCGTAGATGTGGGAGATACGCAGTATTTT.